This is a list of T cell receptor beta chains from one sample in a study of blood T cells in healthy people across ages. Via MiXCR, TCRdb re-called the 5' RACE reads, giving one row per CDR3 protein. Altogether about 730,000 distinct CDR3 sequences are present, more than 40% being singletons, with the ten largest covering 20% to 25%. The sequencing input was blood. The receptor source for this set is a woman aged 55-75 years in good health. Both conserved end residues are trimmed from each CDR3. Fields, in order: J gene, V gene, CDR3 protein.

j_gene: TRBJ2-3
v_gene: TRBV20-1
CDR3aa: SASIQSGVGDTQY

j_gene: TRBJ2-1
v_gene: TRBV5-1
CDR3aa: ASSQGTSGSLYDSYHEQF

j_gene: TRBJ2-1
v_gene: TRBV27
CDR3aa: ASSLSLAGGLNEQF

j_gene: TRBJ2-1
v_gene: TRBV20-1
CDR3aa: SARAPADRGYNEQF

j_gene: TRBJ2-3
v_gene: TRBV5-1
CDR3aa: ASSLDWGRDTQY

j_gene: TRBJ2-5
v_gene: TRBV7-2
CDR3aa: ASSGGGLAGEKTQY

j_gene: TRBJ1-2
v_gene: TRBV3-1
CDR3aa: ASSQDRVTYGYT

j_gene: TRBJ2-7
v_gene: TRBV12-5
CDR3aa: ASGPGTGRGYEQY

j_gene: TRBJ2-3
v_gene: TRBV11-1
CDR3aa: ASSLNRALPTDTQY

j_gene: TRBJ2-6
v_gene: TRBV7-3
CDR3aa: ASSLTGAGARSGANVLT

j_gene: TRBJ2-4
v_gene: TRBV27
CDR3aa: ASTPEGAAKNIQY

j_gene: TRBJ2-3
v_gene: TRBV25-1
CDR3aa: ASRHHRGGQDTDTQY

j_gene: TRBJ2-5
v_gene: TRBV7-9
CDR3aa: ASSLVPLAVETQY

j_gene: TRBJ2-7
v_gene: TRBV7-2
CDR3aa: ASSLPDRAYYEQY

j_gene: TRBJ2-5
v_gene: TRBV29-1
CDR3aa: SVPRGTVQETQY

j_gene: TRBJ1-1
v_gene: TRBV12-3/TRBV12-4
CDR3aa: ASGRQREAF

j_gene: TRBJ1-6
v_gene: TRBV2
CDR3aa: ASSRDGVLRPLH

j_gene: TRBJ2-7
v_gene: TRBV7-2
CDR3aa: ASSRPGRSYEQY

j_gene: .
v_gene: TRBV20-1
CDR3aa: SARDRGRYEQY

j_gene: TRBJ2-3
v_gene: TRBV11-3
CDR3aa: ASSLDTGHNADTQY

j_gene: .
v_gene: TRBV7-2
CDR3aa: ASSFGGARSSETQY

j_gene: TRBJ1-1
v_gene: TRBV7-9
CDR3aa: ASSLSGVEAF

j_gene: .
v_gene: TRBV5-8
CDR3aa: ASSLLNLARSYEQY

j_gene: TRBJ2-7
v_gene: TRBV4-2
CDR3aa: ASSQETLLAGASYEQY

j_gene: TRBJ2-5
v_gene: TRBV2
CDR3aa: ASSVLGETQY

j_gene: TRBJ1-2
v_gene: TRBV3-1
CDR3aa: ASSQLTGEEYGYT

j_gene: TRBJ2-7
v_gene: TRBV7-9
CDR3aa: ATTDGSSYEQY

j_gene: TRBJ2-5
v_gene: TRBV13
CDR3aa: ASSRPVGVGETQY

j_gene: TRBJ2-1
v_gene: TRBV7-2
CDR3aa: ASSFEAIGNVQF

j_gene: TRBJ1-5
v_gene: TRBV20-1
CDR3aa: SATVTSHQPQH

j_gene: TRBJ1-5
v_gene: TRBV4-1
CDR3aa: ASSQESRRNSNQPQH

j_gene: TRBJ2-5
v_gene: TRBV7-2
CDR3aa: ASSNRVRETQY

j_gene: TRBJ1-5
v_gene: TRBV2
CDR3aa: ASGRGLQPQH

j_gene: TRBJ1-5
v_gene: TRBV20-1
CDR3aa: SAGREPNQPQH

j_gene: TRBJ2-1
v_gene: TRBV15
CDR3aa: ATSRVRGGVYEQF

j_gene: TRBJ2-5
v_gene: TRBV20-1
CDR3aa: SAPSGTSGGNEQY

j_gene: TRBJ1-2
v_gene: TRBV6-6
CDR3aa: ASSYVGRAGGYT

j_gene: .
v_gene: TRBV29-1
CDR3aa: SVNLQETQY

j_gene: TRBJ1-6
v_gene: TRBV24-1
CDR3aa: ATSDSSGTGTAKGNNSPLH

j_gene: TRBJ2-7
v_gene: TRBV18
CDR3aa: ASSPEAGAYYEQY